These T cell receptor beta chains were read from a single sample in a study of blood T cell repertoires in COVID-19. Method: immunoSEQ multiplex PCR; TCRdb's copy keeps in-frame clones and lacks some. The table includes about 480,000 clones, around nine tenths detected once. Specimen: peripheral blood. The receptors shown here come from a young woman with acute or convalescent COVID-19. Both conserved end residues are part of each CDR3. The D gene is left open where the match is weak. Rows give clone size only sometimes, using once, few, many, or a class for an expanded clone.

D: -
J: TRBJ1-2
size: -
V: TRBV7-9
DNA: TGTGCCAGCAGCTCTAACCCATATGGCTACACCTTC
CDR3: CASSSNPYGYTF

D: TRBD2
J: TRBJ2-5
size: -
V: TRBV24-1
DNA: TGTGCCACCAGTGTGGGGGGACTAGCGGGGTTTCAGACCCAGTACTTC
CDR3: CATSVGGLAGFQTQYF

D: TRBD1
J: TRBJ1-6
size: -
V: TRBV27
DNA: TGTGCCAGCAGTCCCGGGACAGGGGGTAATTCACCCCTCCACTTT
CDR3: CASSPGTGGNSPLHF

D: TRBD2
J: TRBJ2-7
size: -
V: TRBV27
DNA: TGTGCCAGCAGTTACCGACTAGCGGGGGGCAGGGAGCAGTACTTC
CDR3: CASSYRLAGGREQYF

D: TRBD1
J: TRBJ1-6
size: -
V: TRBV4-1
DNA: TGCGCCAGCAGCCCAGGGGGCCAATATAATTCACCCCTCCACTTT
CDR3: CASSPGGQYNSPLHF

D: -
J: TRBJ2-5
size: -
V: TRBV7-9
DNA: TGTGCCAGCAGCTCCCTTCAAGAGACCCAGTACTTC
CDR3: CASSSLQETQYF

D: TRBD2
J: TRBJ2-1
size: -
V: TRBV4-1
DNA: TGCGCCAGCAGCCTCGCAGGGACTAGCGATTATGAGCAGTTCTTC
CDR3: CASSLAGTSDYEQFF

D: -
J: TRBJ2-1
size: -
V: TRBV27
DNA: TGTGCCAGCAGTCCCGGAGGCCATGAGCAGTTCTTC
CDR3: CASSPGGHEQFF

D: TRBD2
J: TRBJ2-3
size: -
V: TRBV2
DNA: TGTGCCAGCAGTGTGGATGGGCGGGGGGGCGTCGATACGCAGTATTTT
CDR3: CASSVDGRGGVDTQYF

D: TRBD2
J: TRBJ2-3
size: -
V: TRBV12-3/TRBV12-4
DNA: TGTGCCAGCCTTCGGGGGGCAGATACGCAGTATTTT
CDR3: CASLRGADTQYF

D: TRBD1
J: TRBJ2-7
size: once
V: TRBV24-1
DNA: TGTGCCACCAGTGATCCGGGACAGGGGAACGAGCAGTACTTC
CDR3: CATSDPGQGNEQYF

D: -
J: TRBJ2-7
size: once
V: TRBV15
DNA: TGTGCCACCAGCAGAGAGCGGGGCGACGTCAGGAACGAGCAGTACTTC
CDR3: CATSRERGDVRNEQYF

D: -
J: TRBJ1-5
size: -
V: TRBV28
DNA: TGTGCCAGCAGTACCCGCCGGGTCGGCAATCAGCCCCAGCATTTT
CDR3: CASSTRRVGNQPQHF

D: -
J: TRBJ1-5
size: -
V: TRBV4-1
DNA: TGCGCCAGCAGCCAAGAGGGGCAGACATATCAGCCCCAGCATTTT
CDR3: CASSQEGQTYQPQHF

D: TRBD2
J: TRBJ2-1
size: -
V: TRBV28
DNA: TGTGCCAGCAGCCCATGGGCTAGCGGGGGGGCGATAAATGAGCAGTTCTTC
CDR3: CASSPWASGGAINEQFF

D: -
J: TRBJ2-2
size: -
V: TRBV5-1
DNA: TGCGCCAGCAATACAGGTCGAACCGGGGAGCTGTTTTTT
CDR3: CASNTGRTGELFF

D: -
J: TRBJ2-3
size: few
V: TRBV3-1/TRBV3-2
DNA: TGTGCCAGCAGCCAAGATCGGGGGGCTCCCACAGATACGCAGTATTTT
CDR3: CASSQDRGAPTDTQYF

D: -
J: TRBJ1-1
size: once
V: TRBV28
DNA: TGTGCCAGCAGTGACGACAGCTCGGATGAAGCTTTCTTT
CDR3: CASSDDSSDEAFF

D: TRBD1
J: TRBJ1-4
size: -
V: TRBV28
DNA: TGTGCCAGCAGTTTTAGGGACAGGGGAGTTGAAAAACTGTTTTTT
CDR3: CASSFRDRGVEKLFF

D: -
J: TRBJ1-1
size: -
V: TRBV12-3/TRBV12-4
DNA: TGTGCCAGCAGCCAGGGTACGCGCACTGAAGCTTTCTTT
CDR3: CASSQGTRTEAFF

D: TRBD1
J: TRBJ1-3
size: -
V: TRBV19
DNA: TGTGCCAGTTCCACCCGGGACAGCTCAGGCGGAAACACCATATATTTT
CDR3: CASSTRDSSGGNTIYF

D: -
J: TRBJ2-1
size: once
V: TRBV11-2
DNA: TGTGCCAGCACCGCCGGTCCAGGGTCCTACAATGAGCAGTTCTTC
CDR3: CASTAGPGSYNEQFF

D: TRBD1
J: TRBJ1-2
size: few
V: TRBV2
DNA: TGTGCCAGCAGTGGGACAGGGGGTCATGGCTACACCTTC
CDR3: CASSGTGGHGYTF

D: TRBD1
J: TRBJ2-5
size: -
V: TRBV7-7
DNA: TGTGCCAGCAGCTTAGAGGGGGCGCGGGAGACCCAGTACTTC
CDR3: CASSLEGARETQYF

D: -
J: TRBJ1-6
size: -
V: TRBV20-1
DNA: TGCAGTGCTAGTTACAGGGCTGATTCACCCCTCCACTTT
CDR3: CSASYRADSPLHF

D: -
J: TRBJ1-2
size: -
V: TRBV30
DNA: TGTGCCTGGAGTGTACCAGGGTTTGGCTACACCTTC
CDR3: CAWSVPGFGYTF

D: TRBD2
J: TRBJ2-2
size: -
V: TRBV9
DNA: TGTGCCAGCAGCTTCGGGACTAGCGGGGTTGAAACCGGGGAGCTGTTTTTT
CDR3: CASSFGTSGVETGELFF

D: -
J: TRBJ2-2
size: -
V: TRBV27
DNA: TGTGCCAGCAGTTTATTCGGCGGGGAGCTGTTTTTT
CDR3: CASSLFGGELFF

D: -
J: TRBJ2-7
size: -
V: TRBV5-5
DNA: TGTGCCAGCAGCTTGCTAATAAGGCCCGGGGCTATGGGGGCTTTTGACGAGCAGTACTTC
CDR3: CASSLLIRPGAMGAFDEQYF

D: -
J: TRBJ2-1
size: -
V: TRBV23-1
DNA: TGCGCCAGCAGTCAACACTCGGGACACCATAAGCCTGGTGGGCAGTTCTTC
CDR3: CASSQHSGHHKPGGQFF

D: -
J: TRBJ1-4
size: -
V: TRBV9
DNA: TGTGCCAGCAGCGTCGACCCGGGGATGAATGAAAAACTGTTTTTT
CDR3: CASSVDPGMNEKLFF

D: -
J: TRBJ1-2
size: -
V: TRBV6-1
DNA: TGTGCCAGCAGTGGGTCCCCCCCTTGGGCAGCTGATAGGGAGTATGGCTACACCTTC
CDR3: CASSGSPPWAADREYGYTF

D: TRBD2
J: TRBJ2-3
size: once
V: TRBV4-1
DNA: TGCGCCAGCAGAGACGCTAGCGGGGGGGCTGATACGCAGTATTTT
CDR3: CASRDASGGADTQYF

D: -
J: TRBJ1-2
size: -
V: TRBV6-5
DNA: TGTGCCACCAAGACAGACTATGGCTACACCTTC
CDR3: CATKTDYGYTF

D: -
J: TRBJ1-6
size: -
V: TRBV2
DNA: TGTGCCAGCAGTCCGACAGGAAATAATTCACCCCTCCACTTT
CDR3: CASSPTGNNSPLHF

D: TRBD1
J: TRBJ1-6
size: -
V: TRBV28
DNA: TGTGCCAGCAGTTCGGGACAGCCCAATTCACCCCTCCACTTT
CDR3: CASSSGQPNSPLHF

D: -
J: TRBJ1-2
size: few
V: TRBV2
DNA: TGTGCCAGCATGATTGGGGGGACCTATGGCTACACCTTC
CDR3: CASMIGGTYGYTF

D: TRBD1
J: TRBJ2-3
size: -
V: TRBV27
DNA: TGTGCCAGCAGTCCGACAGGGGGCGGAGGAGATACGCAGTATTTT
CDR3: CASSPTGGGGDTQYF

D: -
J: TRBJ1-2
size: -
V: TRBV19
DNA: TGTGCCAGTCAAACTAACTATGGCTACACCTTC
CDR3: CASQTNYGYTF

D: -
J: TRBJ2-7
size: -
V: TRBV2
DNA: TGTGCCAGCAGTGTGACAGACTACGAGCAGTACTTC
CDR3: CASSVTDYEQYF

D: -
J: TRBJ1-2
size: -
V: TRBV7-9
DNA: TGTGCCAGCAGCCCAGGATTGGTCTATGGCTACACCTTC
CDR3: CASSPGLVYGYTF

D: -
J: TRBJ2-1
size: -
V: TRBV5-1
DNA: TGCGCCAGCAGCTTGGGGTCTCAGGACAATGAGCAGTTCTTC
CDR3: CASSLGSQDNEQFF

D: -
J: TRBJ2-2
size: -
V: TRBV19
DNA: TGTGCCAGTACTCGGGGGGCTGGCGGGGAGCTGTTTTTT
CDR3: CASTRGAGGELFF

D: TRBD2
J: TRBJ2-7
size: -
V: TRBV6-5
DNA: TGTGCCAGCAGACCCGGGACTAGCGGGGGGGCGTCGGAGTACTTC
CDR3: CASRPGTSGGASEYF

D: -
J: TRBJ2-2
size: once
V: TRBV21-1
DNA: TGTGCCAGCAGCAAAGGAGGGAGCTCCTGGGAGCTGTTTTTT
CDR3: CASSKGGSSWELFF

D: -
J: TRBJ1-6
size: few
V: TRBV6-5
DNA: TGTGCCAGCAGTTACTCAGCGGGGGATAGTAATTCACCCCTCCACTTT
CDR3: CASSYSAGDSNSPLHF